This T cell receptor beta chain stems from a study of cytomegalovirus exposure and HLA in healthy donors. Study-level points and caveats: A later analysis linked around 17,000 TCR beta sequences to HLA alleles at 0.05 false discovery rate.

60 Vbeta and 13 Jbeta primers were used in PCR. TCRdb keeps only in-frame clones here, not all; method: immunoSEQ multiplex PCR. The sample lists about 120,000 clones; approximately 80% were seen once. In germline, CDR1 is SGHTA, CDR2 FQGNSA. The V gene lost 5 bases and the J gene lost 11 bases, with 14 bases spanning the gap. The CDR3 consists of 12 residues. All donors participated as healthy donors of bone marrow. This clone was picked up a small number of times. Its antigen is not identified. Sequenced input: PBMCs. J is TRBJ2-3 and V is TRBV7-2, with TRBD2 as a possible D gene (6 bases). The source of this sequence is a man aged 50 to 59 in good health and CMV-seronegative. The CDR3: CASSHGTEKQYF. The CDR3 nucleotides are TGTGCCAGCAGCCACGGGACTGAAAAGCAGTATTTT. The full variable domain, rest sourced from reference TRBV7-2 and TRBJ2-3, is GAGVSQSPSNKVTEKGKDVELRCDPISGHTALYWYRQSLGQGLEFLIYFQGNSAPDKSGLPSDRFSAERTGGSVSTLTIQRTQQEDSAVYLCASSHGTEKQYFGPGTRLTVL.